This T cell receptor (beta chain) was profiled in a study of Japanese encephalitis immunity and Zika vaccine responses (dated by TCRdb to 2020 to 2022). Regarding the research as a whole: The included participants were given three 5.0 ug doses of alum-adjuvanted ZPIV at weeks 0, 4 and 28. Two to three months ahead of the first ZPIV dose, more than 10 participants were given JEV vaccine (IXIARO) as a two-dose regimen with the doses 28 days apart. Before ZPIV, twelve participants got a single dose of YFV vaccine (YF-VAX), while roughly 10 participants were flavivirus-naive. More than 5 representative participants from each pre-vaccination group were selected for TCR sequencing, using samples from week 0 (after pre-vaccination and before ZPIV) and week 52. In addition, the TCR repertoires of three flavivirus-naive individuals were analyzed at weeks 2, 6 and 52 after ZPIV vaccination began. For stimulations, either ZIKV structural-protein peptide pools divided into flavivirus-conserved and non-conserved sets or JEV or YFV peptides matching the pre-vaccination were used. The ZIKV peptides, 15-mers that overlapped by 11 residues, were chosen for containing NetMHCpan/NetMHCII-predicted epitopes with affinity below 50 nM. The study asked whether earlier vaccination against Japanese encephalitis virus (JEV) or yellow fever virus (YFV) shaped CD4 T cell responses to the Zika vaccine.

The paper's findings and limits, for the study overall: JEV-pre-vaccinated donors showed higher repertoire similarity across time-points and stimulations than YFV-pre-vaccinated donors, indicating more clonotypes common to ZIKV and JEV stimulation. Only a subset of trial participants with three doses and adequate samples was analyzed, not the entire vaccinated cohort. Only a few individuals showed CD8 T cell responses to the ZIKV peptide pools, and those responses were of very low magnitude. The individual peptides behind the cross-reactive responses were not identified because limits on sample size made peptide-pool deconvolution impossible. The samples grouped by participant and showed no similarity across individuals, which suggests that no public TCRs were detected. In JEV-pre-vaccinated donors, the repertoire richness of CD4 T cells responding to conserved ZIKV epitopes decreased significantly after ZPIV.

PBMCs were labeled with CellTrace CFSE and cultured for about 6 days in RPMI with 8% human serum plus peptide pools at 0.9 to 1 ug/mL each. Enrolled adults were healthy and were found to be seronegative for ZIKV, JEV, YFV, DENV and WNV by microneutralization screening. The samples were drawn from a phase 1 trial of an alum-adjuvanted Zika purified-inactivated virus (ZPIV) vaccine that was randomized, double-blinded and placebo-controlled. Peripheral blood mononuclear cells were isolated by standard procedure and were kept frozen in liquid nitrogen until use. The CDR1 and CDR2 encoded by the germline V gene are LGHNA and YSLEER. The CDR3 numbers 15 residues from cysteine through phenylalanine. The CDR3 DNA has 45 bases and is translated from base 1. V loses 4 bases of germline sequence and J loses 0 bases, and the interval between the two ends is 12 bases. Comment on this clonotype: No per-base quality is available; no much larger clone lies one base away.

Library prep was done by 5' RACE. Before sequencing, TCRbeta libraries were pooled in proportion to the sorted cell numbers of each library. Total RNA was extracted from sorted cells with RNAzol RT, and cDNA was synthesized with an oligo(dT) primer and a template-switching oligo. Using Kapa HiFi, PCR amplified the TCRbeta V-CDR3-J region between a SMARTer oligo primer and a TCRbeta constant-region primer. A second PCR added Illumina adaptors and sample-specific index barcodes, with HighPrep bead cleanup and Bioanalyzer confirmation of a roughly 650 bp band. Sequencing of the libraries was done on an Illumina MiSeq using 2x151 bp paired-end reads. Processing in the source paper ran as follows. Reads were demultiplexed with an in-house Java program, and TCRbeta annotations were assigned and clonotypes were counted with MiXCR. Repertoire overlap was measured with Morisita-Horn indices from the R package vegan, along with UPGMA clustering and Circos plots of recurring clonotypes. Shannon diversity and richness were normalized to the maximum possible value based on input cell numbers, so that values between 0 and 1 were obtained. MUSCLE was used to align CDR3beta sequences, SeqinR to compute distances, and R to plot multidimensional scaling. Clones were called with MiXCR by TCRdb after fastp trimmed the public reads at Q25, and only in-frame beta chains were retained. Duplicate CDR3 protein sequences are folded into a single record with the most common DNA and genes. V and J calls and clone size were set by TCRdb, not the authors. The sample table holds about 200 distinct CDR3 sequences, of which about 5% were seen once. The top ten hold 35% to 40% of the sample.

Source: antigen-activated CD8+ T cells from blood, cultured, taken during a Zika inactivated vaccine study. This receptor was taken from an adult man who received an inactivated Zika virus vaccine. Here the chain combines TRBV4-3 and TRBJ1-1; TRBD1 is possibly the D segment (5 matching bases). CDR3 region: CASSPVGAMNTEAFF. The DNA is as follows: TGCGCCAGCAGCCCCGTCGGGGCCATGAACACTGAAGCTTTCTTT.